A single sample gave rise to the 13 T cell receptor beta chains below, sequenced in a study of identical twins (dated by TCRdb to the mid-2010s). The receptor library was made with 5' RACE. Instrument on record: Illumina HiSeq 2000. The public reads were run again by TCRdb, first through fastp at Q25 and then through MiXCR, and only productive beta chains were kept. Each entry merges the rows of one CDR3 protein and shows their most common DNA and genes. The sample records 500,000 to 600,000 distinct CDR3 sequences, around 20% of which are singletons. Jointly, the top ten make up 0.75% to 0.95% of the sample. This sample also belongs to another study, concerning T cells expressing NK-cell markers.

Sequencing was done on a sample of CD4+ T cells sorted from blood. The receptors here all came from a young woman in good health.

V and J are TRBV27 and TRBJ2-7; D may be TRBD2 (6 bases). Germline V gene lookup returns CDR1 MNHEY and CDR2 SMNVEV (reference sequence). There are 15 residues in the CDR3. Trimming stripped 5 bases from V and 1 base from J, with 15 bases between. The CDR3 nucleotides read TGTGCCAGCAGTCCCTCCACGGGAGCTTCCTACGAGCAGTACTTC. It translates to CASSPSTGASYEQYF.

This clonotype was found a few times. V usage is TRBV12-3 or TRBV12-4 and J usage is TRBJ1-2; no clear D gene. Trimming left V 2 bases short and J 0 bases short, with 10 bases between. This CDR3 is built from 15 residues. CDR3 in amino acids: CASSLSSGANYGYTF. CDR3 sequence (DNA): TGTGCCAGCAGTTTATCGTCGGGAGCTAACTATGGCTACACCTTC.

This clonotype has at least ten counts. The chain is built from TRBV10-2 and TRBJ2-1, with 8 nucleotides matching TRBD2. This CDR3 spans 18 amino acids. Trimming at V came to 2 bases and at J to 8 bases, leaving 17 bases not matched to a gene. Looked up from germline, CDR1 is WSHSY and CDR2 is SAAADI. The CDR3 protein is CASSETRQTGGPKDEQFF. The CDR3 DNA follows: TGCGCCAGCAGTGAGACCCGACAGACGGGGGGGCCGAAGGATGAGCAGTTCTTC.

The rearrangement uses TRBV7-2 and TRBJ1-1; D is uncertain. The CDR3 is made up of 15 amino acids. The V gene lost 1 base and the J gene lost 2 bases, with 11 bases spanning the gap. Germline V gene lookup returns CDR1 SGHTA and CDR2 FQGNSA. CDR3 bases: TGTGCCAGCAGCTTAGGGTTAGCAATTAACACTGAAGCTTTCTTT. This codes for CASSLGLAINTEAFF.

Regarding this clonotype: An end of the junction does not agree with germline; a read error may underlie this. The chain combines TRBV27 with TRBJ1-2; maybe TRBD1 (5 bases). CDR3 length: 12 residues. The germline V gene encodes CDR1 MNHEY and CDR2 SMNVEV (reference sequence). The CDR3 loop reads CASTPPGPDTFF. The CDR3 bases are TGTGCCAGCACCCCGCCGGGGCCTGACACGTTCTTC.

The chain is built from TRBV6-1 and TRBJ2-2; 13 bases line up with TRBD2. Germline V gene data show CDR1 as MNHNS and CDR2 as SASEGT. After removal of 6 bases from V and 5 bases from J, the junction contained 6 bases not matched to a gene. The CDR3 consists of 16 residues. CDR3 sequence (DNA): TGTGCCAGCAGCCGCACTAGCGGGGGGGCGACCGGGGAGCTGTTTTTT. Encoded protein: CASSRTSGGATGELFF.

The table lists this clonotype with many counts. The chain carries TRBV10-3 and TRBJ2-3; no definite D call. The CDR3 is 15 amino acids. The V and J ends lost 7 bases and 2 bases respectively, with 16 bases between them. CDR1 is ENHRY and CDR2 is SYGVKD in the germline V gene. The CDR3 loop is CAITSGQKNTDTQYF. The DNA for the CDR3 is TGTGCCATCACGTCGGGCCAAAAGAACACAGATACGCAGTATTTT.

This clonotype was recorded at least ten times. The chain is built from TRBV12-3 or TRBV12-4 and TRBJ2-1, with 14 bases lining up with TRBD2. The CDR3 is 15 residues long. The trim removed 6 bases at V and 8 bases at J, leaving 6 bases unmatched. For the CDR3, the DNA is TGTGCCAGCAGCCCGACTAGCGGGAGGGCCTATGAGCAGTTCTTC. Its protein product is CASSPTSGRAYEQFF.

CDR3 sequence reads: CSGTWGTGSQTQYF. The CDR3 nucleotides read TGCAGCGGGACGTGGGGGACAGGGTCTCAGACCCAGTACTTC. The chain couples TRBV29-1 to TRBJ2-5; 9 nucleotides agree with TRBD1. V was pared by 7 bases and J by 6 bases, with 12 bases of the junction left unmatched. This CDR3 spans 14 amino acids. CDR1 and CDR2 (germline): SQVTM, ANQGSEA.

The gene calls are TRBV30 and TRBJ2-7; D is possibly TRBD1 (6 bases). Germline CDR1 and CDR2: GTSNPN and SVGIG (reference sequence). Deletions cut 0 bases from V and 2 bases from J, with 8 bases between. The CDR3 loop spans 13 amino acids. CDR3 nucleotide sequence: TGTGCCTGGAGTGTACAGGGTGCCTACGAGCAGTACTTC. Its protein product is CAWSVQGAYEQYF.

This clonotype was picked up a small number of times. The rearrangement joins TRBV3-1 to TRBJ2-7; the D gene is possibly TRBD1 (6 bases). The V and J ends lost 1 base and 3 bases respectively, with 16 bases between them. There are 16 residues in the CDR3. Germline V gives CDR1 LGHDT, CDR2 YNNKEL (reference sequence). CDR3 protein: CASSQAAWAGDYEQYF. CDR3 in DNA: TGTGCCAGCAGCCAAGCCGCCTGGGCAGGGGACTACGAGCAGTACTTC.

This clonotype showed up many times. The CDR3 bases are TGCAGTGCTAGGACCACAGATACGCAGTATTTT. It yields the protein CSARTTDTQYF. The chain uses TRBV20-1 and TRBJ2-3; D is unclear. The germline CDR1 and CDR2 sequences are DFQATT and SNEGSKA (reference sequence). Trimming took 3 bases from V and 2 from J, leaving 3 bases between them. The CDR3 totals 11 residues.

The DNA of the CDR3 is TGCAGTGCTAGAGTTCATCTCTACGAGCAGTACTTC. Translating it yields CSARVHLYEQYF. This chain connects TRBV20-1 to TRBJ2-7; D not certain. The CDR3 is made up of 12 amino acids. Trimming stripped 1 base from V and 3 bases from J, with 7 bases between. The V gene's germline CDR1 is DFQATT and CDR2 SNEGSKA (reference sequence).